This T cell receptor (beta chain) stems from a study of T-cell reconstitution after alpha-beta-depleted transplantation in children. This CDR3 region has 16 residues. Germline values: CDR1 SGHRS, CDR2 YFSETQ. Trimming took off 2 bases at V and 0 bases at J, with 12 bases between the two ends. The library targeted TCRbeta and was prepared with unique molecular identifiers. TCRdb re-analysed the PCR reads in MiXCR, keeping a single row per CDR3 protein. This table has 500,000 to 750,000 distinct CDR3 sequences, 13% appearing once. Many counts were recorded for this clonotype. The sequence was obtained from a male patient aged 10 to 17 who had a stem cell transplant for acute myeloid leukemia, so the T cells may come from the graft donor. The chain has TRBV5-1 and TRBJ2-1; D call uncertain. The starting material was PBMCs, mostly from graft donor cells, obtained 360 days after TCRalphabeta/CD19-depleted stem cell transplant. For the CDR3, the DNA is TGCGCCAGCAGCTTTAACGTGGCGAGCTCCTACAATGAGCAGTTCTTC. It is translated as CASSFNVASSYNEQFF.